This T cell receptor beta chain was recorded in a study of tissue T cells after allogeneic stem cell transplantation. Germline lookup yields CDR1 SGHLS and CDR2 HYDKME. This CDR3 comprises 15 residues. Trimming left V 0 bases short and J 0 bases short, with 7 bases between. Points on this clone: Each gene name is a mouse one. With the read ending 1 residue before the CDR3 end, the germline J gene is used to fill in that end.

Sequencing used immunoSEQ multiplex PCR; TCRdb keeps in-frame clones, though not all of them. The sample includes 48,000 or so clones, 73% of them seen just once. The chain uses TRBV12-2 and TRBJ1-4; D not resolved. The source of this sequence is a pool of C57BL/6 mice in good health. The sequencing input was sorted cells pooled from one or two spleens. CDR3 residues: CASSLEQVSNERLFF. The sequenced part of the CDR3 DNA is TGTGCCAGCTCTCTCGAGCAGGTTTCCAACGAAAGATTATTT.